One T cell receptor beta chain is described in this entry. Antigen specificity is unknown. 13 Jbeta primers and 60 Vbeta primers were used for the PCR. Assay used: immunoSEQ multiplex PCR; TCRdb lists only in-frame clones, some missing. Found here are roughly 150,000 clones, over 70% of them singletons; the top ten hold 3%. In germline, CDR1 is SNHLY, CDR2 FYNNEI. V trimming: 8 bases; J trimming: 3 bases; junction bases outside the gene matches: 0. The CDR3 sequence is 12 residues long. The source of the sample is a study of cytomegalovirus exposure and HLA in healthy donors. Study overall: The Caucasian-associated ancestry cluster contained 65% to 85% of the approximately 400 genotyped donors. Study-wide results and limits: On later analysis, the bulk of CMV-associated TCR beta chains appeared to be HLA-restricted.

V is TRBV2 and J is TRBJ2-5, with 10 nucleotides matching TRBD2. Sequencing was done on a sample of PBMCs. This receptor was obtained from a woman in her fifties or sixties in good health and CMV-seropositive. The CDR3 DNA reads TGTGCCAGCGGACTAGCGGAAGAGACCCAGTACTTC. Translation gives CASGLAEETQYF.